These 11 T cell receptor beta chains came from one sample sequenced in a study of blood T cell repertoires in COVID-19. Sequencing was performed with immunoSEQ multiplex PCR; in TCRdb, only in-frame clones are kept and a portion is missing. This table has 100,000 to 130,000 clones, about 89% appearing once. What was sequenced was peripheral blood. All receptors derive from a man aged 35 to 55 with active or convalescent COVID-19.

J is TRBJ1-4 and V is TRBV10-3; TRBD1 matches at 7 bases. The germline gives CDR1 ENHRY, CDR2 SYGVKD. This CDR3 has 15 residues. Losses at the gene ends were 3 bases for V and 2 bases for J; bases not matched to a gene: 3. The CDR3 spells CAISEAGGTNEKLFF. The DNA of the CDR3 is TGTGCCATCAGTGAAGCAGGGGGTACTAATGAAAAACTGTTTTTT.

This rearrangement joins TRBV7-9 to TRBJ1-4; a possible D gene is TRBD1 (6 bases). V was pared by 0 bases and J by 7 bases, with 9 bases between. Germline V gene sequence: CDR1 SEHNR, CDR2 FQNEAQ (reference sequence). The CDR3 length is 14 residues. CDR3 DNA sequence: TGTGCCAGCAGCTTAGCGCAACAGGGTGAAAAACTGTTTTTT. Residues: CASSLAQQGEKLFF.

This clone showed up just once. The chain employs TRBV5-4 and TRBJ1-4; no reliable D call. The CDR3 has 15 amino acids. Germline values: CDR1 SGHNT, CDR2 YYREEE (reference sequence). The V and J ends lost 1 base and 0 bases respectively, with 7 bases between them. CDR3 DNA: TGTGCCAGCAGCTTGACAGCTGCAACTAATGAAAAACTGTTTTTT. This gives the protein CASSLTAATNEKLFF.

This clone was detected only once. J is TRBJ2-7 and V is TRBV6-2 or TRBV6-3, with D maybe TRBD1 (6 bases). The ends were cut back, 6 bases at V and 3 bases at J, with 12 bases in the middle. This CDR3 has 13 residues. CDR1 and CDR2 from the germline V gene are MNHEY and SVGEGT. The CDR3 protein is CASSPPGDYEQYF. The CDR3 DNA is TGTGCCAGCAGCCCTCCAGGGGACTACGAGCAGTACTTC.

This sequence joins TRBV28 and TRBJ1-6; no reliable D call. The CDR3 is 12 residues long. Trimming removed 8 bases from V and 7 bases from J, with 9 bases in between. The V gene's germline CDR1 is MDHEN and CDR2 SYDVKM. This CDR3 reads CASHSFNSPLHF. The CDR3 region has the DNA TGTGCCAGCCACAGTTTCAATTCACCCCTCCACTTT.

This chain links TRBV18 with TRBJ1-1; D may be TRBD1 (6 bases). This CDR3 is built from 16 residues. With 0 bases removed from V and 1 base from J, the gap between germline ends came to 12 bases. Per the germline V gene, CDR1 is KGHSH and CDR2 is LQKENI. CDR3 loop: CASSPPNDRQNTEAFF. The DNA of the CDR3 is TGTGCCAGCTCACCACCGAACGACAGGCAGAACACTGAAGCTTTCTTT.

This chain uses TRBV4-1 with TRBJ2-1; D unresolved. The germline gives CDR1 MGHRA, CDR2 YSYEKL. The CDR3 consists of 13 residues. The V gene lost 4 bases and the J gene lost 6 bases, with 10 bases spanning the gap. The CDR3 coding sequence is TGCGCCAGCAGCCCCCTAGAAAGCAATGAGCAGTTCTTC. Its protein is CASSPLESNEQFF.

This clone was seen just once. The chain links TRBV5-8 to TRBJ2-1; TRBD2 agrees at 8 bases. This CDR3 comprises 14 residues. V lost 1 base, J lost 7 bases, and 4 bases stayed unmatched. Germline CDR1 is SGHTS and CDR2 is YDEGEE. CDR3 sequence: CASSLSLAGNEQFF. CDR3 in DNA: TGTGCCAGCAGCTTGAGTCTAGCGGGTAATGAGCAGTTCTTC.

In this sample, this clone turned up a few times. V gene TRBV5-6 combines with J gene TRBJ2-1; a possible D gene is TRBD1 (5 bases). The CDR3 runs to 12 residues. Germline assignment: CDR1 SGHDT and CDR2 YYEEEE. The V and J ends lost 2 bases and 7 bases respectively, with 7 bases between them. CDR3 loop: CASSLRTNEQFF. In DNA, the CDR3 is TGTGCCAGCAGCTTACGGACAAATGAGCAGTTCTTC.

V is TRBV5-1 and J is TRBJ2-3; TRBD2 aligns across 9 bases. CDR3 length: 16 amino acids. Germline V gene lookup returns CDR1 SGHRS and CDR2 YFSETQ. The V and J ends lost 0 bases and 5 bases, in that order; junction bases with no gene match: 7. CDR3 protein: CASSLASGVPLDTQYF. The DNA of the CDR3 is TGCGCCAGCAGCTTGGCTAGCGGGGTACCCCTAGATACGCAGTATTTT.

The chain employs TRBV5-1 and TRBJ2-6; TRBD2 matches at 9 bases. Germline V gene sequence: CDR1 SGHRS, CDR2 YFSETQ. Losses at the gene ends were 4 bases for V and 0 bases for J; bases not matched to a gene: 11. The CDR3 consists of 19 residues. CDR3 region: CASSRSLAGMTSGANVLTF. The CDR3 nucleotides are TGCGCCAGCAGCAGGAGCCTAGCGGGGATGACCTCTGGGGCCAACGTCCTGACTTTC.